These T cell receptor beta chains were read from a single sample in a study of blood T cell repertoires in COVID-19. The method was immunoSEQ multiplex PCR; TCRdb's version includes in-frame clones alone and lacks a portion of them. Among 210,000 or so clones, 70% to 90% were seen once, and the ten largest hold around 7.3%. Specimen: peripheral blood. The receptors were gathered from a woman aged 50 to 65 with active or convalescent COVID-19. The CDR3 runs from the conserved cysteine through the conserved F or W. Each record gives: J gene, V gene, D gene, clone size, CDR3 DNA, CDR3 protein. The D gene is left open where the match is weak. Size values are once, few and many counts, or a class for expanded clones, and some rows have none.

>TRBJ2-2|TRBV11-2|NA|few
TGTGCCAGCAGCTCCATATACTACAACACCGGGGAGCTGTTTTTT
CASSSIYYNTGELFF
>TRBJ1-3|TRBV9|TRBD1|NA
TGTGCCAGCGGACCCGGGACAGGGAAAAGAAACACCATATATTTT
CASGPGTGKRNTIYF
>TRBJ1-6|TRBV11-2|TRBD1|NA
TGTGCCAGCAGCCAGACGGGACAGCCGAATTCACCCCTCCACTTT
CASSQTGQPNSPLHF
>TRBJ2-7|TRBV5-1|TRBD2|NA
TGCGCCAGCAGCCGGGGGGAGGGCTACGAGCAGTACTTC
CASSRGEGYEQYF
>TRBJ1-1|TRBV18|TRBD1|NA
TGTGCCAGCTCACCGGAGGGACAGATATTCATGAACACTGAAGCTTTCTTT
CASSPEGQIFMNTEAFF
>TRBJ1-5|TRBV5-4|TRBD1|NA
TGTGCCAGCAGCCGTTCCGGGACAGGGAATTCGGAACAGCCCCAGCATTTT
CASSRSGTGNSEQPQHF
>TRBJ2-1|TRBV28|TRBD1|NA
TGTGCCAGCAGTTTATCAGGGGGTTACTACAATGAGCAGTTCTTC
CASSLSGGYYNEQFF
>TRBJ1-1|TRBV19|NA|NA
TGTGCCAGTAGTATTATACGGGAGGGTAAGAACACTGAAGCTTTCTTT
CASSIIREGKNTEAFF
>TRBJ2-5|TRBV25-1|TRBD1|NA
TGTGCCAGTTCGACAGGGGCGAGAGAGACCCAGTACTTC
CASSTGARETQYF
>TRBJ1-5|TRBV7-8|TRBD1|NA
TGTGCCAGCAGCTTAGGGACAGGGGCGGCTCAGCCCCAGCATTTT
CASSLGTGAAQPQHF
>TRBJ2-1|TRBV4-2|TRBD2|NA
TGTGCCAGCAGCCAAGCCCCCTGGCTAGCGGGGGAGACCTCCTACAATGAGCAGTTCTTC
CASSQAPWLAGETSYNEQFF
>TRBJ2-7|TRBV30|TRBD1|NA
TGTGCCTGGAGTGGGCAGGGGGCTGTTCGGGAGCAGTACTTC
CAWSGQGAVREQYF